Following are 13 T cell receptor beta chains from one sample sequenced in a study of blood T cell repertoires in COVID-19. Only in-frame clones appear in the TCRdb table, and some are missing; sequencing was by immunoSEQ multiplex PCR. The table lists around 94,000 clones, around 81% of them singletons. Sequencing was performed on peripheral blood. The origin of the receptors is a middle-aged man with acute or convalescent COVID-19.

This chain joins TRBV1 and TRBJ2-5; TRBD2, the D gene given by the table, was not confirmed from the DNA. TRBV1 is reported as a pseudogene. CDR3 length: 15 residues. The CDR3 coding sequence is TGCACCAGCAGCCAAGTGACTAGCCCACAAGAGACCCAGTACTTC. Translation gives CTSSQVTSPQETQYF.

The CDR3 DNA is TGTGCCAGCAGCGCCTCTCCAGGGCTCGAAGCTTTCTTT. Encoded protein: CASSASPGLEAFF. The genes are TRBV7-3 and TRBJ1-1; perhaps TRBD1 as D (5 bases). Germline V CDR1 and CDR2: SGHTA, FQGTGA. The CDR3 has 13 residues. V dropped 5 bases and J dropped 8 bases, with 15 bases sitting between them.

V and J are TRBV27 and TRBJ2-7; D unresolved. The ends were cut back, 3 bases at V and 4 bases at J, with 10 bases in the middle. The germline CDR1 and CDR2 sequences are MNHEY and SMNVEV (reference sequence). This CDR3 has 13 amino acids. The CDR3 spells CASSFGVFYEQYF. CDR3 sequence (DNA): TGTGCCAGCAGTTTTGGAGTTTTTTACGAGCAGTACTTC.

V and J are TRBV3-1 (or the pseudogene TRBV3-2) and TRBJ2-5; 9 bases map to TRBD1. Germline V gene data show CDR1 as LGHDT and CDR2 as YNNKEL (reference sequence). There are 15 residues in the CDR3. With 0 bases clipped from V and 4 bases from J, the junction kept 3 bases outside the gene matches. The CDR3 DNA reads as TGTGCCAGCAGCCAAGATGGACAGGGGAGAGAGACCCAGTACTTC. Its translation: CASSQDGQGRETQYF.

The rearrangement links TRBV29-1 to TRBJ1-2, with 7 bases fitting TRBD1. J was trimmed by 1 base and V by 4 bases; bases with no gene match: 9. The germline gives CDR1 SQVTM, CDR2 ANQGSEA. The CDR3 is 15 amino acids. CDR3 DNA sequence: TGCAGCGTTGGTCCAGGGGGAGAGGGTAACTATGGCTACACCTTC. It translates to CSVGPGGEGNYGYTF.

The chain employs TRBV28 and TRBJ1-5; D ambiguous. The CDR3 is 13 amino acids. V lost 6 bases and J 3 bases, leaving 9 bases between the germline ends. In germline, CDR1 is MDHEN, CDR2 SYDVKM. CDR3: CASRRGLNQPQHF. CDR3 in DNA: TGTGCCAGCAGACGGGGTCTCAATCAGCCCCAGCATTTT. Full variable domain (outside the CDR3, taken from reference TRBV28 and TRBJ1-5): DVKVTQSSRYLVKRTGEKVFLECVQDMDHENMFWYRQDPGLGLRLIYFSYDVKMKEKGDIPEGYSVSREKKERFSLILESASTNQTSMYLCASRRGLNQPQHFGDGTRLSIL.

This chain uses TRBV5-4 with TRBJ1-6, with a possible D match to TRBD1 (5 bases). The CDR3 contains 18 residues. Germline values: CDR1 SGHNT, CDR2 YYREEE (reference sequence). The V end lost 0 bases, the J end lost 0 bases, and 13 bases lay between the germline ends. In nucleotides, the CDR3 is TGTGCCAGCAGCTTGGCCACAGGCTACGGCTCCTATAATTCACCCCTCCACTTT. It translates to CASSLATGYGSYNSPLHF.

This clone was counted a single time. The chain joins TRBV12-3 or TRBV12-4 to TRBJ1-1; possible D gene TRBD1, 5 bases. The V end was cut by 7 bases, the J end by 1 base, with 10 bases between. The CDR3 is made up of 13 amino acids. In DNA form, the CDR3 reads TGTGCCAGCACTATGGGGGGGAACACTGAAGCTTTCTTT. Amino acid sequence: CASTMGGNTEAFF.

This chain connects TRBV5-1 to TRBJ2-7; TRBD1 matches 11 bases. CDR1 is SGHRS, CDR2 YFSETQ, per germline. The ends lost 0 bases at V and 5 bases at J; junction bases unmatched: 4. This CDR3 contains 15 residues. The CDR3 region is CASSLARTGGDEQYF. CDR3 sequence (DNA): TGCGCCAGCAGCTTGGCCAGGACAGGGGGCGACGAGCAGTACTTC.

The count of this clone is one. The chain has TRBV9 and TRBJ2-1; TRBD1 aligns across 11 bases. The CDR3 covers 17 residues. V trimming: 0 bases; J trimming: 3 bases; junction bases outside the gene matches: 5. CDR1 is SGDLS, CDR2 YYNGEE, per germline. The CDR3 region is CASSVVPGTGGYNEQFF. The CDR3 DNA follows: TGTGCCAGCAGCGTAGTTCCCGGGACAGGGGGCTACAATGAGCAGTTCTTC. Using reference TRBV9 and TRBJ2-1 for the parts outside the CDR3, the full variable domain is DSGVTQTPKHLITATGQRVTLRCSPRSGDLSVYWYQQSLDQGLQFLIQYYNGEERAKGNILERFSAQQFPDLHSELNLSSLELGDSALYFCASSVVPGTGGYNEQFFGPGTRLTVL.

This clone was seen only once. Within the sample, other DNA sequences also encode this same CDR3. This sequence joins TRBV6-5 and TRBJ1-3; D is ambiguous. CDR1 MNHEY and CDR2 SVGAGI come from the germline V gene. The V and J ends lost 5 bases and 0 bases respectively, with 8 bases between them. This CDR3 spans 14 amino acids. The CDR3 sequence: CASSRGSSGNTIYF. In nucleotides, the CDR3 is TGTGCCAGCAGTCGAGGGAGCTCTGGAAACACCATATATTTT.

This chain uses TRBV10-1 with TRBJ1-1; D ambiguous. The germline CDR1 and CDR2 sequences are WNHNN and SYGVQD (reference sequence). The CDR3 has 14 amino acids. Trimming left V 4 bases short and J 7 bases short, with 16 bases between. CDR3 sequence: CASSGAGRYGEAFF. The CDR3 coding sequence is TGCGCCAGCAGTGGGGCAGGCCGGTACGGTGAAGCTTTCTTT.

The chain is built from TRBV5-4 and TRBJ2-3; a possible D gene is TRBD1 (5 bases). The CDR3 length is 16 residues. The V end was cut by 3 bases, the J end by 2 bases, with 16 bases between. Germline V gene sequence: CDR1 SGHNT, CDR2 YYREEE (reference sequence). CDR3 loop: CASSWERQINTDTQYF. Written as DNA, the CDR3 is TGTGCCAGCAGCTGGGAACGACAGATTAACACAGATACGCAGTATTTT.